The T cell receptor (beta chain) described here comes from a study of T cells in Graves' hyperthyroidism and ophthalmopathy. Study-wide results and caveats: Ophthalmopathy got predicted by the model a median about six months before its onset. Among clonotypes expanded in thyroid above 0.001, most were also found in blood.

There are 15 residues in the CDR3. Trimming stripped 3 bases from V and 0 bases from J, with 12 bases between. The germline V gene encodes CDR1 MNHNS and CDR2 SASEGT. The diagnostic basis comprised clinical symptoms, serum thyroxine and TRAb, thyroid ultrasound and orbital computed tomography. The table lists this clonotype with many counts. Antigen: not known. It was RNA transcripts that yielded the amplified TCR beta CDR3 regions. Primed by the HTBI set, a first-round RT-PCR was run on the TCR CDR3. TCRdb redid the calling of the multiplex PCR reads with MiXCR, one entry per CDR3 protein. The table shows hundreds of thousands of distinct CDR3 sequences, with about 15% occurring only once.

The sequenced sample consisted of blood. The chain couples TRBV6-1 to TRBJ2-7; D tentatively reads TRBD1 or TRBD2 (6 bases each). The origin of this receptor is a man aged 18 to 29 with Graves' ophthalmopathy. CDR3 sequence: CASSDLGGASYEQYF. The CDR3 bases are TGTGCCAGCAGTGATTTGGGGGGCGCCTCCTACGAGCAGTACTTC.